The present entry profiles one T cell receptor beta chain with its context. The data derive from a study of early T cells in non-severe SARS-CoV-2 infection. TCRdb called the 5' RACE reads again in MiXCR, with one record for every CDR3 protein. The profile covers about 71,000 distinct CDR3 sequences, with 13% to 15% appearing a single time and roughly 4.3% taken by the ten largest. With 9 bases clipped from V and 3 bases from J, the junction kept 5 bases outside the gene matches. CDR3 length equals 13 residues. The germline gives CDR1 LNHDA, CDR2 SQIVND (reference sequence). This rearrangement joins TRBV19 to TRBJ2-7; 10 nucleotides agree with TRBD2. The source of this sequence is an adult who was a healthcare worker with PCR-confirmed SARS-CoV-2 infection or an uninfected control (not recorded which). The sample consisted of whole blood, taken at baseline. The chain's CDR3 is CASSAGGDYEQYF. Written as DNA, the CDR3 is TGTGCCAGCTCAGCGGGAGGGGACTACGAGCAGTACTTC.